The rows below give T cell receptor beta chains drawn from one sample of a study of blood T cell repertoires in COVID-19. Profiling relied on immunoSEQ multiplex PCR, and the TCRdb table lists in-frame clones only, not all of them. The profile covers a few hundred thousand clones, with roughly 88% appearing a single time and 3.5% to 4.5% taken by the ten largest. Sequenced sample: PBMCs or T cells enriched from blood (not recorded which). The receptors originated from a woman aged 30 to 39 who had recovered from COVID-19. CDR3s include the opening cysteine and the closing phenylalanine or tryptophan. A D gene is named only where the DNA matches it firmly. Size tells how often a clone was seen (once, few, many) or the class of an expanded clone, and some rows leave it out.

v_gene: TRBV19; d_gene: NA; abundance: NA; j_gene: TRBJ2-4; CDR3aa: CASSISGGLAKNIQYF; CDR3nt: TGTGCCAGTAGTATATCCGGGGGACTAGCCAAAAACATTCAGTACTTC
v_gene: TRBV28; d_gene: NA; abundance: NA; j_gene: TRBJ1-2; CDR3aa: CASISAGDGYTF; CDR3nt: TGTGCCAGCATATCGGCAGGGGATGGCTACACCTTC
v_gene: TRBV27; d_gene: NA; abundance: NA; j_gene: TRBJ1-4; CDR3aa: CASSLEGQREKLFF; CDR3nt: TGTGCCAGCAGTTTGGAAGGACAACGGGAAAAACTGTTTTTT
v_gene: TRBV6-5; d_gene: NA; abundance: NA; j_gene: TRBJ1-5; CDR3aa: CASSTLWGGNQPQHF; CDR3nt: TGTGCCAGCAGTACCTTGTGGGGGGGCAATCAGCCCCAGCATTTT
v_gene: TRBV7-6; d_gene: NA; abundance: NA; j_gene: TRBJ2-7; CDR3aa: CASSLDAGPYEQYF; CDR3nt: TGTGCCAGCAGCTTAGATGCGGGCCCCTACGAGCAGTACTTC
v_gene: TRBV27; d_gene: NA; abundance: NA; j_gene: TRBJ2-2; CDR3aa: CASRVQGTWTGELFF; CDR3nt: TGTGCCAGCAGAGTACAGGGGACTTGGACCGGGGAGCTGTTTTTT
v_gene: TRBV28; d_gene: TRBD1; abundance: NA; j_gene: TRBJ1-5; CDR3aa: CASSGGGTGTNQHF; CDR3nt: TGTGCCAGCAGCGGGGGAGGGACAGGTACGAACCAGCATTTT
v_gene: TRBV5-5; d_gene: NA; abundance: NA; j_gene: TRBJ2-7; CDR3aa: CASSLAFYEQYF; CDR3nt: TGTGCCAGCAGCTTGGCCTTTTACGAGCAGTACTTC
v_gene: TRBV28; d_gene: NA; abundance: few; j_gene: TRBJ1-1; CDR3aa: CASSQTGLSNTEAFF; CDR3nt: TGTGCCAGTTCTCAAACAGGGCTTTCGAACACTGAAGCTTTCTTT
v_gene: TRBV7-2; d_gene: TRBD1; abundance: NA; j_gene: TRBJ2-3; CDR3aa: CASSLGQGRTDTQYF; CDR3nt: TGTGCCAGCAGCTTGGGACAGGGAAGGACAGATACGCAGTATTTT
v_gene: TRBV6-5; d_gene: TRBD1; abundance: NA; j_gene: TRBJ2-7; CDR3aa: CASSYSRDRGIREQYF; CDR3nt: TGTGCCAGCAGTTACTCGAGGGACAGGGGAATCAGGGAGCAGTACTTC
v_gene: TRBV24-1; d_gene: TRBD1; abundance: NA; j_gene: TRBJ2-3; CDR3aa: CATSERTGLYTDTQYF; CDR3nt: TGTGCCACCAGTGAGCGGACAGGTCTCTACACAGATACGCAGTATTTT
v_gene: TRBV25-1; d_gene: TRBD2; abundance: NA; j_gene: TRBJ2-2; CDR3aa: CASSSAGGNTGELFF; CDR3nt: TGTGCCAGCAGTTCAGCGGGAGGGAACACCGGGGAGCTGTTTTTT
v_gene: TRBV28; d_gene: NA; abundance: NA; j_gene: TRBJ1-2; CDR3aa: CASYKNYGYTF; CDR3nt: TGTGCCAGCTACAAGAACTATGGCTACACCTTC
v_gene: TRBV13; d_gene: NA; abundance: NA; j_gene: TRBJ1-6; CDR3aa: CASSPRESPLHF; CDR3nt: TGTGCCAGCAGCCCCAGGGAATCACCCCTCCACTTT
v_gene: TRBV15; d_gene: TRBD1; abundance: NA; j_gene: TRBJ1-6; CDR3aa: CATSSNRGPSPLHF; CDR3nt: TGTGCCACCAGCAGCAACAGGGGGCCTTCACCCCTCCACTTT
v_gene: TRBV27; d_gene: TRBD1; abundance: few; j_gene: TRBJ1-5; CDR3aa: CASSPRTGVRPQHF; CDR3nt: TGTGCCAGCAGTCCCCGGACAGGGGTTCGCCCCCAGCATTTT
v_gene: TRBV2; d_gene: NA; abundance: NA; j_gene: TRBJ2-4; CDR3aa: CASSEEAGLAKNIQYF; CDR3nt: TGTGCCAGCAGTGAGGAAGCGGGCCTAGCCAAAAACATTCAGTACTTC
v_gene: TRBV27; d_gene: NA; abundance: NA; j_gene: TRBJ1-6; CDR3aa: CASSLWGSTPLHF; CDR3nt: TGTGCCAGCAGTTTATGGGGCAGTACACCCCTCCACTTT
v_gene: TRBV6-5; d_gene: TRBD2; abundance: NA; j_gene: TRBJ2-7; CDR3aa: CASTYSGGLYEQYF; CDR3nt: TGTGCCAGCACCTATTCGGGAGGCCTTTACGAGCAGTACTTC
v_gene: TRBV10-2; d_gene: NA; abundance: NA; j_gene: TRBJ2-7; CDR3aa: CASSGAGDEQYF; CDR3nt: TGCGCCAGCTCAGGGGCAGGGGACGAGCAGTACTTC
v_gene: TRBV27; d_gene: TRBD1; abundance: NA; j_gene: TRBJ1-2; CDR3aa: CASSLTGYDYGYTF; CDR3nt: TGTGCCAGCAGTTTGACAGGGTATGACTATGGCTACACCTTC
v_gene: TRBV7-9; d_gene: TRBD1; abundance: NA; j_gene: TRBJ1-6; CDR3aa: CASTLGQANSPLHF; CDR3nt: TGTGCCAGCACCTTAGGACAGGCAAATTCACCCCTCCACTTT
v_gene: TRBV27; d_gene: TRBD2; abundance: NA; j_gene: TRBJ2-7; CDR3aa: CASREGTSGSEQYF; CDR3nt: TGTGCCAGCAGAGAGGGGACTAGCGGGAGCGAGCAGTACTTC
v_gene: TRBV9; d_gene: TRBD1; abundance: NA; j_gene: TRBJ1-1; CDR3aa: CASRGSRDRETEAFF; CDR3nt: TGTGCCAGCAGAGGTTCCAGGGACAGGGAAACTGAAGCTTTCTTT
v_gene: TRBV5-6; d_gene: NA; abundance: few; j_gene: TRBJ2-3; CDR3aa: CASSLTSTDTQYF; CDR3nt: TGTGCCAGCAGCTTGACTAGCACAGATACGCAGTATTTT
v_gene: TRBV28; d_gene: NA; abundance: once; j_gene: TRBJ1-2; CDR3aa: CASSLSRRWNSAYYGYTF; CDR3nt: TGTGCCAGCAGTTTATCGCGGAGGTGGAACTCAGCTTACTATGGCTACACCTTC
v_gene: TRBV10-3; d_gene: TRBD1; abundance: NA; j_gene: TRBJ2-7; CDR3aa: CAISDFLDRASYEQYF; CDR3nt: TGTGCCATCAGTGATTTTCTGGACAGGGCCTCCTACGAGCAGTACTTC
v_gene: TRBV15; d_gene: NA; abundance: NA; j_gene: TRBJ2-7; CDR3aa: CATSRDPGSSYEQYF; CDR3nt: TGTGCCACCAGCAGAGATCCGGGGAGCTCCTACGAGCAGTACTTC
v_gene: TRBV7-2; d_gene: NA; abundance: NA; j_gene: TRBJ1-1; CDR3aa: CASSSDSGITEAFF; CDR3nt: TGTGCCAGCAGCTCCGATAGCGGCATCACTGAAGCTTTCTTT
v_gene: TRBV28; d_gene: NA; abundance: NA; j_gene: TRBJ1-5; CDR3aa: CASSGPPDRYNQPQHF; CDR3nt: TGTGCCAGCAGCGGACCTCCGGACAGATACAATCAGCCCCAGCATTTT
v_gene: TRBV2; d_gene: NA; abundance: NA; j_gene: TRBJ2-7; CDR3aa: CASSERGSYEQYF; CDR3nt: TGTGCCAGCAGTGAACGGGGCTCCTACGAGCAGTACTTC
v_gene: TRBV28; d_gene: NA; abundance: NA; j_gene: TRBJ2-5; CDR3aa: CASSSAETQYF; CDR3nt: TGTGCCAGCTCCTCCGCGGAGACCCAGTACTTC
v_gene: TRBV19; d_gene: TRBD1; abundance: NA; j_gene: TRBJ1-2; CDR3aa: CASSIAGQGTWFYTF; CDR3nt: TGTGCCAGTAGTATCGCGGGACAGGGGACATGGTTCTACACCTTC
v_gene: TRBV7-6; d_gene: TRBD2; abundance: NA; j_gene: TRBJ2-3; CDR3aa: CASSLGLAGGPVADTQYF; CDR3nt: TGTGCCAGCAGCTTGGGACTAGCGGGGGGGCCGGTTGCCGATACGCAGTATTTT
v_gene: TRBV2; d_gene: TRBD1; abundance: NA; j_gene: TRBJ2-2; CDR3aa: CASSATGTGGDTGELFF; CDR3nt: TGTGCCAGCAGTGCAACCGGGACAGGGGGTGACACCGGGGAGCTGTTTTTT
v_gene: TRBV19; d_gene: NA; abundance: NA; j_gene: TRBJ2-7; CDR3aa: CASAPGSTYEQYF; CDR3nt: TGTGCCAGTGCGCCGGGTTCTACCTACGAGCAGTACTTC
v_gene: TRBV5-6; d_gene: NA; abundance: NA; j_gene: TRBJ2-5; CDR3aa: CASSLRETQYF; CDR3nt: TGTGCCAGCAGCTTGCGAGAGACCCAGTACTTC
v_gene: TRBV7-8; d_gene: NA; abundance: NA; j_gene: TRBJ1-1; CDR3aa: CASRGQFTEAFF; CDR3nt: TGTGCCAGCAGGGGGCAATTCACTGAAGCTTTCTTT
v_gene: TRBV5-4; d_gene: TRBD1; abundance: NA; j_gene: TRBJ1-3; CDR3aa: CASSSDRGQGNTIYF; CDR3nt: TGTGCCAGCAGCTCCGACAGGGGGCAGGGAAACACCATATATTTT